These T cell receptor beta chains were read from a single sample in a study of blood T cell repertoires in COVID-19. Assay used: immunoSEQ multiplex PCR; TCRdb lists only in-frame clones, some missing. The repertoire holds just over 75,000 clones, with roughly 87% as singletons. Sequenced: peripheral blood. The source of these receptors is a woman aged 80 or over with active or convalescent COVID-19. Each CDR3 is given with its conserved first and last residue. The order of the fields is CDR3 protein, CDR3 DNA, D gene, clone size, J gene, V gene. A D gene is named only where the DNA matches it firmly. Some rows mark clone size as missing; the rest say once, few, many or name a class of expanded clone.

CASSMGDSSNQPQHF,TGTGCCAGTAGTATGGGTGACAGTAGCAATCAGCCCCAGCATTTT,NA,NA,TRBJ1-5,TRBV19
CASGLPQHF,TGTGCCAGCGGTTTACCCCAGCATTTT,NA,NA,TRBJ1-5,TRBV19
CASSIGVGTEAFF,TGTGCCAGTAGTATAGGCGTTGGCACTGAAGCTTTCTTT,NA,few,TRBJ1-1,TRBV19
CASSVAGTDTDTQYF,TGCGCCAGCAGCGTCGCCGGGACTGACACAGATACGCAGTATTTT,NA,NA,TRBJ2-3,TRBV5-1
CASSRSTSGRYNEQFF,TGTGCCAGCAGCCGCTCGACTAGCGGGAGGTACAATGAGCAGTTCTTC,TRBD2,NA,TRBJ2-1,TRBV5-6
CASSRNLQGSGNTIYF,TGTGCCAGCAGCCGAAACCTACAGGGTTCTGGAAACACCATATATTTT,NA,NA,TRBJ1-3,TRBV3-1/TRBV3-2
CASSGLAGGTGELFF,TGTGCCAGCAGCGGACTAGCGGGGGGAACCGGGGAGCTGTTTTTT,TRBD2,NA,TRBJ2-2,TRBV9
CASSPGQGSNQPQHF,TGTGCCAGCTCACCGGGGCAGGGGAGCAATCAGCCCCAGCATTTT,NA,NA,TRBJ1-5,TRBV18
CASSYRGGYGYTF,TGTGCCAGCAGTTACAGGGGAGGCTATGGCTACACCTTC,NA,NA,TRBJ1-2,TRBV6-5
CASSLTGGHEKLFF,TGTGCCAGCAGCTTGACAGGGGGCCATGAAAAACTGTTTTTT,TRBD1,NA,TRBJ1-4,TRBV5-4
CASSQDGNRYNEQFF,TGCGCCAGCAGCCAAGATGGCAACAGGTACAATGAGCAGTTCTTC,NA,many,TRBJ2-1,TRBV4-3
CASRPTTRETQYF,TGTGCCAGCAGACCCACGACAAGGGAGACCCAGTACTTC,NA,NA,TRBJ2-5,TRBV6-5
CASSWGQGKDSPLHF,TGTGCCAGCAGCTGGGGACAGGGGAAGGATTCACCCCTCCACTTT,TRBD1,NA,TRBJ1-6,TRBV7-8
CASQRDFDSYEQYF,TGTGCCAGCCAGCGGGACTTCGACTCCTACGAGCAGTACTTC,TRBD2,NA,TRBJ2-7,TRBV2
CAWRTGLAGGHGTQYF,TGTGCCTGGAGGACGGGACTAGCGGGGGGCCATGGTACGCAGTATTTT,TRBD2,few,TRBJ2-3,TRBV30
CASSFQGTYEQYF,TGTGCCAGCAGCTTCCAGGGAACCTACGAGCAGTACTTC,NA,NA,TRBJ2-7,TRBV5-6
CASSSAGNQPQHF,TGTGCCAGCAGCTCCGCAGGGAATCAGCCCCAGCATTTT,NA,NA,TRBJ1-5,TRBV7-2
CASRAGAKETQYF,TGCGCCAGCAGGGCGGGGGCTAAAGAGACCCAGTACTTC,NA,NA,TRBJ2-5,TRBV5-1
CASSHYRTSGNTIYF,TGTGCCAGCTCCCATTACAGGACCAGTGGAAACACCATATATTTT,NA,NA,TRBJ1-3,TRBV18
CASSPRTVSTGELFF,TGCGCCAGCAGCCCAAGGACAGTTAGCACCGGGGAGCTGTTTTTT,NA,NA,TRBJ2-2,TRBV5-1
CASSYTSYRIGHGNTIYF,TGTGCCAGCAGTTACACGTCGTACAGGATCGGTCATGGAAACACCATATATTTT,NA,NA,TRBJ1-3,TRBV6-2/TRBV6-3
CASTPQPVNTEAFF,TGTGCCAGCACCCCACAACCCGTGAACACTGAAGCTTTCTTT,NA,NA,TRBJ1-1,TRBV9
CASSSLAGDTGELFF,TGCGCCAGCAGTTCCCTAGCGGGAGACACCGGGGAGCTGTTTTTT,TRBD2,few,TRBJ2-2,TRBV10-1
CASSLLGGADEKLFF,TGTGCCAGCAGTTTATTGGGCGGGGCCGATGAAAAACTGTTTTTT,NA,NA,TRBJ1-4,TRBV28
CASSRQAHTDTQYF,TGCGCCAGCAGCCGACAGGCCCACACAGATACGCAGTATTTT,NA,NA,TRBJ2-3,TRBV4-3
CASSESGRYEQYF,TGCGCCAGCAGTGAGTCGGGGCGGTACGAGCAGTACTTC,NA,NA,TRBJ2-7,TRBV10-1
CASTLQGYYGYTF,TGTGCCAGCACCCTACAGGGTTACTATGGCTACACCTTC,NA,NA,TRBJ1-2,TRBV7-2
CASRSRRGGTYNEQFF,TGTGCCAGCAGATCCCGGCGGGGGGGGACCTACAATGAGCAGTTCTTC,TRBD2,once,TRBJ2-1,TRBV5-4
CASSIDRARAGELFF,TGTGCCAGCAGCATTGACAGGGCTAGGGCCGGGGAGCTGTTTTTT,TRBD1,NA,TRBJ2-2,TRBV11-3
CASSLDSGGGGDTQYF,TGTGCCAGCAGCTTGGACTCGGGGGGCGGTGGGGATACGCAGTATTTT,NA,NA,TRBJ2-3,TRBV5-4
CAISAGAGAGEQFF,TGTGCCATCAGTGCAGGTGCGGGAGCAGGTGAGCAGTTCTTC,TRBD2,few,TRBJ2-1,TRBV10-3
CASSTGTSGRVEQYF,TGTGCCAGCAGCACCGGGACTAGCGGGAGAGTCGAGCAGTACTTC,TRBD2,once,TRBJ2-7,TRBV6-2/TRBV6-3
CASSIDSNNEQFF,TGTGCCAGTAGTATAGATTCTAACAATGAGCAGTTCTTC,NA,NA,TRBJ2-1,TRBV19
CASSEGLADDTGELFF,TGTGCCAGCAGCGAAGGACTAGCGGATGATACCGGGGAGCTGTTTTTT,TRBD2,few,TRBJ2-2,TRBV5-5
CASRSGQGSYEQYF,TGTGCCAGCAGATCGGGACAGGGTTCCTACGAGCAGTACTTC,TRBD1,few,TRBJ2-7,TRBV6-5
CASSQQFRDRDEQYF,TGCGCCAGCAGCCAACAGTTCCGGGACAGGGACGAGCAGTACTTC,TRBD1,NA,TRBJ2-7,TRBV4-3
CASSPEGDTQYF,TGTGCCAGCAGCCCAGAGGGAGATACGCAGTATTTT,NA,NA,TRBJ2-3,TRBV28
CASSSLSGGSSYEQYF,TGTGCCAGCAGTTCCCTAAGCGGGGGAAGCTCCTACGAGCAGTACTTC,TRBD2,once,TRBJ2-7,TRBV6-5
CASRRTGWDTIYF,TGTGCCAGCAGACGCACAGGGTGGGACACCATATATTTT,NA,NA,TRBJ1-3,TRBV6-5
CASSVGGGKFGELFF,TGTGCCAGCAGCGTAGGTGGGGGCAAGTTCGGGGAGCTGTTTTTT,NA,NA,TRBJ2-2,TRBV9
CASSLDLGLHNEQFF,TGTGCCAGCAGCTTAGATCTGGGACTCCACAATGAGCAGTTCTTC,NA,NA,TRBJ2-1,TRBV7-2
CASSTPQRGGGEQYF,TGTGCCAGCAGTACCCCCCAGCGGGGGGGAGGGGAGCAGTACTTC,TRBD2,NA,TRBJ2-7,TRBV28
CASSLSGTGGYEQYF,TGTGCCAGTAGTTTATCCGGGACAGGGGGCTACGAGCAGTACTTC,TRBD1,NA,TRBJ2-7,TRBV19
CAIRELQGGSSGANVLTF,TGTGCCATCAGAGAACTACAGGGGGGGAGCTCTGGGGCCAACGTCCTGACTTTC,NA,NA,TRBJ2-6,TRBV10-3
CASSRLSYEQYF,TGTGCCAGCAGCCGACTCTCCTACGAGCAGTACTTC,NA,once,TRBJ2-7,TRBV12-3/TRBV12-4